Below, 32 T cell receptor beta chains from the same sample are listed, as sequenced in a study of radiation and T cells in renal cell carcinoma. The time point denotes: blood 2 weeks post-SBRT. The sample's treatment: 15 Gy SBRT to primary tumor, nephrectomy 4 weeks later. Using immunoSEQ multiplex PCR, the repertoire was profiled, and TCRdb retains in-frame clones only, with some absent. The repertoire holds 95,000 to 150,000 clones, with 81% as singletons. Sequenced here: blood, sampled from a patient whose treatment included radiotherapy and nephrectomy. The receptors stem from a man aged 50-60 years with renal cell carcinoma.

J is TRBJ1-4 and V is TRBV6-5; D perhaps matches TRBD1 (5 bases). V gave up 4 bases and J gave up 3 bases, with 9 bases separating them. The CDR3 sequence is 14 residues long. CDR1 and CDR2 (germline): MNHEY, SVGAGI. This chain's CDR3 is CASSFGQANEKLFF. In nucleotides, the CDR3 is TGTGCCAGCAGTTTCGGACAAGCTAATGAAAAACTGTTTTTT.

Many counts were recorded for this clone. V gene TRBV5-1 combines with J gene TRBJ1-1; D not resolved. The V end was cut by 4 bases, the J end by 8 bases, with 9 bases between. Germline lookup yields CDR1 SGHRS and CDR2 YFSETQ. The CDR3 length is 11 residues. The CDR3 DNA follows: TGCGCCAGCAGCGCTGCAACAGAAGCTTTCTTT. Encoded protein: CASSAATEAFF.

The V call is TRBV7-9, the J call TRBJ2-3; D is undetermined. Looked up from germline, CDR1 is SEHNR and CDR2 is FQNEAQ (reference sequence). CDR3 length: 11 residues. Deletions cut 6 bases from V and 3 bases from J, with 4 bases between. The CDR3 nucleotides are TGTGCCAGCAGTACGACAGATACGCAGTATTTT. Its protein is CASSTTDTQYF. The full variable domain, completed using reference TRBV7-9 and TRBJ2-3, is DTGVSQNPRHKITKRGQNVTFRCDPISEHNRLYWYRQTLGQGPEFLTYFQNEAQLEKSRLLSDRFSAERPKGSFSTLEIQRTEQGDSAMYLCASSTTDTQYFGPGTRLTVL.

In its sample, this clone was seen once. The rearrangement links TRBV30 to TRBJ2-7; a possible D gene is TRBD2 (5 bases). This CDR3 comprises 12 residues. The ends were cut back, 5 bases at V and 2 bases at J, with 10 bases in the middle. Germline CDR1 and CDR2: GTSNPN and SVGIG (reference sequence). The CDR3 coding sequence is TGTGCCTGGGATCGGGGAACCTACGAGCAGTACTTC. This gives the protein CAWDRGTYEQYF.

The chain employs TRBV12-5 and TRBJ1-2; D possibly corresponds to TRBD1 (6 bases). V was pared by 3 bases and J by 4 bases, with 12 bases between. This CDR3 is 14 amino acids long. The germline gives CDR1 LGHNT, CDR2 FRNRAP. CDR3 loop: CASGLGGSSYGYTF. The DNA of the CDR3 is TGTGCTAGTGGTTTAGGGGGTAGTAGCTATGGCTACACCTTC.

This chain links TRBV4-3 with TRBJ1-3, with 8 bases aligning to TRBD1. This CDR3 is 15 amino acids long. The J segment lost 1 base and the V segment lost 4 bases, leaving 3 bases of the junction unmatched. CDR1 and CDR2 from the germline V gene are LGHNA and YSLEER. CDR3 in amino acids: CASSPGTGSGNTIYF. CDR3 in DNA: TGCGCCAGCAGCCCCGGGACAGGTTCTGGAAACACCATATATTTT.

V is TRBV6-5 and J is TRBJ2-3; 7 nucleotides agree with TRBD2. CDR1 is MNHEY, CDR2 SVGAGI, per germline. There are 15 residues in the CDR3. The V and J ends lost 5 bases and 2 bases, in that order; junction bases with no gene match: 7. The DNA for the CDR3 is TGTGCCAGCAGTCTGCTGGGGGGGAACACAGATACGCAGTATTTT. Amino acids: CASSLLGGNTDTQYF.

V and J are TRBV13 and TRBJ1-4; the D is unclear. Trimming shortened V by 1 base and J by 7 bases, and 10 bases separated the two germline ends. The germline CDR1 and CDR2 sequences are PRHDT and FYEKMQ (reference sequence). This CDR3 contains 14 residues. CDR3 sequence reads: CASSLERKSEKLFF. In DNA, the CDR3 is TGTGCCAGCAGCTTAGAGAGAAAAAGTGAAAAACTGTTTTTT.

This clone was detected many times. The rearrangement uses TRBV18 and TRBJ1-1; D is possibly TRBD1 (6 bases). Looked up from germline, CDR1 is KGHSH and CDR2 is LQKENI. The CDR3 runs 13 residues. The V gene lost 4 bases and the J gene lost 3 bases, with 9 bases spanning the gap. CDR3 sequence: CASSQGEDTEAFF. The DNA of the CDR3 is TGTGCCAGCTCACAGGGGGAGGACACTGAAGCTTTCTTT.

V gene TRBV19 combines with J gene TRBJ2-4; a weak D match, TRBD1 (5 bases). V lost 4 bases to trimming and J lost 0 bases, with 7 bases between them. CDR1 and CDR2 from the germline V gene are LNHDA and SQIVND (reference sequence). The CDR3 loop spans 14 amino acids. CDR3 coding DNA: TGTGCCAGTAGTAAGGGGTTAGCCAAAAACATTCAGTACTTC. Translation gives CASSKGLAKNIQYF.

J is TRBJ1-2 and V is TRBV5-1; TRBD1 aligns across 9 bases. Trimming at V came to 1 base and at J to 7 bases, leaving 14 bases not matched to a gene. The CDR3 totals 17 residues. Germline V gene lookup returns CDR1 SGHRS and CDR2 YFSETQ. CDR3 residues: CASSLLVGDRVSGGYTF. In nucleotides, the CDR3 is TGCGCCAGCAGCTTGTTGGTTGGGGACAGGGTATCTGGTGGCTACACCTTC.

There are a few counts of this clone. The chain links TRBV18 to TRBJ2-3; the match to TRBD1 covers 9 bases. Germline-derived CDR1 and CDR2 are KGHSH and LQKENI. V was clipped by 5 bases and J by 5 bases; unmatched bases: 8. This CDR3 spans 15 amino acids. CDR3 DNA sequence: TGTGCCAGCTCATCATCGGGACAGGGTGGAGATACGCAGTATTTT. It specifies CASSSSGQGGDTQYF.

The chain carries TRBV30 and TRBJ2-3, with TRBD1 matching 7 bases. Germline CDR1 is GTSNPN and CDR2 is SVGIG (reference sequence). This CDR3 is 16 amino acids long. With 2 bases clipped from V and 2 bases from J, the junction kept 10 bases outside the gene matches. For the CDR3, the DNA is TGTGCCTGGAGTCCTTCCGGGACAGCAGCCACAGATACGCAGTATTTT. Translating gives CAWSPSGTAATDTQYF. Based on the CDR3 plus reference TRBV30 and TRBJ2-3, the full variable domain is SQTIHQWPATLVQPVGSPLSLECTVEGTSNPNLYWYRQAAGRGLQLLFYSVGIGQISSEVPQNLSASRPQDRQFILSSKKLLLSDSGFYLCAWSPSGTAATDTQYFGPGTRLTVL.

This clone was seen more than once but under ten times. CDR3 DNA: TGCGCCAGCAGCTTTACCGGGACGGGTTTGCGCACTGAAGCTTTCTTT. Its translation: CASSFTGTGLRTEAFF. This chain uses TRBV5-1 with TRBJ1-1; D is perhaps TRBD1 (5 bases). V was pared by 2 bases and J by 4 bases, with 18 bases between. This CDR3 spans 16 amino acids. Germline V gene data show CDR1 as SGHRS and CDR2 as YFSETQ.

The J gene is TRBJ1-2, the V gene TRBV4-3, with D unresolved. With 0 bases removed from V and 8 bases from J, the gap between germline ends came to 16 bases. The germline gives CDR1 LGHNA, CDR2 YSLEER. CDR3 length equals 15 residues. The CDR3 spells CASSQDRWGVGGYTF. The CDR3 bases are TGCGCCAGCAGCCAAGATCGGTGGGGAGTAGGGGGCTACACCTTC.

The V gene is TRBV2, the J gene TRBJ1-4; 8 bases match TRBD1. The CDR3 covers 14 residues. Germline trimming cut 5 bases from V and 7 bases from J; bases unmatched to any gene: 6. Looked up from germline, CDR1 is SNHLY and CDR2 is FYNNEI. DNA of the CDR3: TGTGCCAGCAGTTCCCAGGGGGCGGGTGAAAAACTGTTTTTT. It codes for CASSSQGAGEKLFF.

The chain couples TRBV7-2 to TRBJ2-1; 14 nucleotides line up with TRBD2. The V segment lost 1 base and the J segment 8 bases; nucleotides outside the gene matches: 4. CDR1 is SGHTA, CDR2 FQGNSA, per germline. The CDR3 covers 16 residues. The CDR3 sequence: CASSLGLAGGRDEQFF. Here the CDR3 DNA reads TGTGCCAGCAGCTTAGGACTAGCGGGAGGGCGTGATGAGCAGTTCTTC.

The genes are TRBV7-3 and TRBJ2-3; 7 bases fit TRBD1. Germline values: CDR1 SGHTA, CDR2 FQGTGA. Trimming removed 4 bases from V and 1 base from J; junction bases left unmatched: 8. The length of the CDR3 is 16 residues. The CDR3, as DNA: TGTGCCAGCAGCTCGGGACAGACAGTCGGCACAGATACGCAGTATTTT. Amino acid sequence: CASSSGQTVGTDTQYF.

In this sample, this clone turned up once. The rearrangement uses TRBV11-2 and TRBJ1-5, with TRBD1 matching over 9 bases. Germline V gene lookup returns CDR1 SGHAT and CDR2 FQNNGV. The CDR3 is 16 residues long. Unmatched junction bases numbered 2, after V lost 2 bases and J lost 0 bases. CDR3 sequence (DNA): TGTGCCAGCAGCTTAACAGGGGGCAATAGCAATCAGCCCCAGCATTTT. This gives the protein CASSLTGGNSNQPQHF.

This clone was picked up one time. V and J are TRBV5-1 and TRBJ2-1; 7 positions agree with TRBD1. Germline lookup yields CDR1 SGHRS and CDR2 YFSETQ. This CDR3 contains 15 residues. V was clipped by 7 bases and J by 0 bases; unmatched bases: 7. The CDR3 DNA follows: TGCGCCAGCGCAGACAGGGCACGCTCCTACAATGAGCAGTTCTTC. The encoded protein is CASADRARSYNEQFF.

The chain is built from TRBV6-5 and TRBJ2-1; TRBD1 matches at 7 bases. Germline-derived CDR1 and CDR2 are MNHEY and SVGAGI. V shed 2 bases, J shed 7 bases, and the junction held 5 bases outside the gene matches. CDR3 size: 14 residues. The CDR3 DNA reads TGTGCCAGCAGTTACCATACAGGGGTTAATGAGCAGTTCTTC. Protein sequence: CASSYHTGVNEQFF.

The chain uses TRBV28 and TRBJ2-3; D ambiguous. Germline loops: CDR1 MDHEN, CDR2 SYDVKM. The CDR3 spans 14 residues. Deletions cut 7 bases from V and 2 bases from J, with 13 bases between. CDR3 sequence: CASTDRLHTDTQYF. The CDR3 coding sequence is TGTGCCAGCACGGACCGCCTCCACACAGATACGCAGTATTTT.

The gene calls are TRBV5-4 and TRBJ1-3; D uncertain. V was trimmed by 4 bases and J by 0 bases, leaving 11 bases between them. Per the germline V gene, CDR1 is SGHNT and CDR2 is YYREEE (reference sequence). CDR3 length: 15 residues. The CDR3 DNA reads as TGTGCCAGCAGCCCGGGGAGCTCCTCTGGAAACACCATATATTTT. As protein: CASSPGSSSGNTIYF.

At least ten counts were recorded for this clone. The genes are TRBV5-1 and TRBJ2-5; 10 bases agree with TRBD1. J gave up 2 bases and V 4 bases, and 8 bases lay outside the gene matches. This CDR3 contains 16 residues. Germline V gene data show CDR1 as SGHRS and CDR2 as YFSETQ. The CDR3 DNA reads TGCGCCAGCAGCCCGGGCGGGACAGGGGAACAAGAGACCCAGTACTTC. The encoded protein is CASSPGGTGEQETQYF.

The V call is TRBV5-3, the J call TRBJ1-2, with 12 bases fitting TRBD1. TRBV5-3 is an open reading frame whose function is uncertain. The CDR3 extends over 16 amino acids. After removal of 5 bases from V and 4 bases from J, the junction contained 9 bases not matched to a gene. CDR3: CARRSGTGGIGYGYTF. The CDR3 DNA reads TGTGCCAGAAGGAGCGGGACAGGGGGCATTGGCTATGGCTACACCTTC.

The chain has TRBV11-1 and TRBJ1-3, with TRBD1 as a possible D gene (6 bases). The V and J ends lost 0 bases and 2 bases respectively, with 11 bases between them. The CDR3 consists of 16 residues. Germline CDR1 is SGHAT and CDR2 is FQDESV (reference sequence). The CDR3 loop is CASSLAGQEAGNTIYF. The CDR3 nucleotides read TGTGCCAGCAGCTTAGCGGGACAAGAAGCTGGAAACACCATATATTTT.

Here the CDR3 DNA reads TGCGCCAGCAGCGCCGGGACCCAAGAGACCCAGTACTTC. Amino acids: CASSAGTQETQYF. The V gene is TRBV5-1, the J gene TRBJ2-5; TRBD1 or TRBD2 may be the D gene (5 bases each). This CDR3 is 13 amino acids long. Trimming pared 4 bases from V and 1 base from J, leaving 8 bases between. Germline V gene data show CDR1 as SGHRS and CDR2 as YFSETQ.

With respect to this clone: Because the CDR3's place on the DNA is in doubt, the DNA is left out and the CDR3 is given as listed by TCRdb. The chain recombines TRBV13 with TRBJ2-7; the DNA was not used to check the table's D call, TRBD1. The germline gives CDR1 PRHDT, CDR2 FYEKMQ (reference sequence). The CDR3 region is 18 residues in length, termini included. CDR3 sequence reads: CASSLGFGVGQGAPLWYF.

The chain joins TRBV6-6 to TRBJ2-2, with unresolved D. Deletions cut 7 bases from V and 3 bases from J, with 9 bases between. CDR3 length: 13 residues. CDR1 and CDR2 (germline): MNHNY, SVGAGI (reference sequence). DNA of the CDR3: TGTGCCAGCACCCTCAGTTACACCGGGGAGCTGTTTTTT. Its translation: CASTLSYTGELFF.

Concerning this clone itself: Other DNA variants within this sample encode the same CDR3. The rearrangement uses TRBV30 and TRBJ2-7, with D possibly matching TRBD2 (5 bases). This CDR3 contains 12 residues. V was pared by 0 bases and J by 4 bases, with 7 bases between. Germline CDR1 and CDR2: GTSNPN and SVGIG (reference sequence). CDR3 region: CAWSVRGYEQYF. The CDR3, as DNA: TGTGCCTGGAGTGTTCGCGGGTACGAGCAGTACTTC. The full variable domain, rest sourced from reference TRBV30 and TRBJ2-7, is SQTIHQWPATLVQPVGSPLSLECTVEGTSNPNLYWYRQAAGRGLQLLFYSVGIGQISSEVPQNLSASRPQDRQFILSSKKLLLSDSGFYLCAWSVRGYEQYFGPGTRLTVT.

CDR3 in amino acids: CATSEQGRETQYF. The CDR3 coding sequence is TGTGCCACCAGCGAACAGGGGAGGGAGACCCAGTACTTC. This chain links TRBV15 with TRBJ2-5, with D perhaps TRBD1 (7 bases). The CDR3 runs 13 residues. Germline loops: CDR1 LNHNV, CDR2 YYDKDF (reference sequence). Trimming took off 5 bases at V and 5 bases at J, with 12 bases between the two ends.

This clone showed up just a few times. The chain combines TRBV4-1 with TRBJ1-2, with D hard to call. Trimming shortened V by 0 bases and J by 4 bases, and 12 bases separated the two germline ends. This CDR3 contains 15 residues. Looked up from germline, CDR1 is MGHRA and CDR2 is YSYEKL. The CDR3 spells CASSQESVRSYGYTF. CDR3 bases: TGCGCCAGCAGCCAAGAATCAGTACGAAGCTATGGCTACACCTTC.